This T cell receptor (beta chain) was sequenced for a study of CD8+ T cells in alopecia areata (dated by TCRdb to between 2018 and 2020). Regarding the study in general: Treated patients were enrolled in an open-label pilot trial of oral tofacitinib, 5 to 10 mg twice daily, for moderate-to-severe alopecia areata. The RNA source kit depended on sample type: the PAXgene miRNA kit for fixed scalp, the miRNeasy kit for PBMCs, and the RNeasy kit for mouse skin. Tofacitinib was given for 6 to 18 months, followed by 6 months of follow-up off drug to assess delayed response and recurrence. Human TCRbeta sequencing covered scalp tissue and sorted CD4+ and CD8+ peripheral blood T cells from patchy and totalis/universalis alopecia areata patients and healthy controls. immunoSEQ multiplex PCR using 35 Vbeta forward primers and 13 Jbeta reverse primers was used to amplify TCRbeta CDR3 regions. Tofacitinib-treated patients had biopsies at baseline and at 4 and 24 weeks of treatment, with a later scalp biopsy in several patients. In treated patients, disease severity was measured using the SALT score, which gives the percentage of scalp surface area affected. The study used high-throughput TCRbeta sequencing to examine T cell clonal expansion in alopecia areata, in both the C3H/HeJ mouse model and human patients. Scalp clonality was compared among normal scalp (n=4), patchy alopecia areata scalp (n=8), and alopecia totalis/universalis scalp (n=8). Here is what the overall study found, with its caveats: Resident alphabeta T cells in normal human skin are also sequenced, complicating scalp TCR repertoire analysis, unlike mouse skin dominated by gammadelta T cells. Many expanded lesional clones persisted in scalp and blood during tofacitinib treatment, which may partly explain relapse after stopping treatment. Higher clonality and more expanded CD8+ clones were observed in lesional scalp than in normal scalp, particularly in alopecia totalis/universalis, a finding suggestive of antigenic drive. Because the treated cohort was small and had only one nonresponder, larger studies are needed to examine links between baseline CD8+ expansion and response. Tofacitinib significantly lowered scalp clonality and the number of expanded CD8+ clones among the top 100 scalp clones. Compared with mice, TCR sequences shared between patients were less clear, possibly partly because of HLA diversity across the patient population.

As for this clone: It has no known antigen specificity. Base qualities are not at hand, and no much larger clone is one base apart.

The time point label for this specimen denotes: 24 weeks on oral tofacitinib. Explained via the paper, the treatment or condition label denotes: oral pan-JAK inhibitor, 5-10 mg twice daily. From alopecia areata patients, peripheral blood was collected along with lesional scalp punch biopsies. PBMCs were isolated by density centrifugation and stained for CD3, CD4 and CD8, after which CD4+ and CD8+ T cells were sorted on a FACSAria. Library construction relied on the immunoSEQ multiplex PCR assay. RNA was extracted from all samples and reverse transcribed into cDNA, which served as template for TCR sequencing. First-strand cDNA was synthesized with SuperScript III using a 2:1 mix of oligo-dT and random hexamers. Amplification bias was assessed with a synthetic immune receptor repertoire, and residual bias was removed computationally. Per the original workflow: After raw reads were preprocessed to remove errors, the CDR3 was defined following IMGT conventions as running from the conserved cysteine to phenylalanine. Clonality was computed by normalizing Shannon entropy by log2 of the number of productive unique TCRs and subtracting the result from 1. Scalp TCRbeta sequences were cross-referenced with sorted blood CD4 and CD8 repertoires so that the CD4 or CD8 identity of scalp clones could be inferred. Here the immuneACCESS table is served through TCRdb, limited to in-frame sequences with V and J called. Missing clones are a known gap in these copies; in checked studies unresolved V genes cover under half, and the rest lacks a known reason. Clone size and V and J calls were adopted from that table, with D and trimming inferred from the DNA. This sample lists under 350,000 clones; roughly 60% were detected once. The ten largest clonotypes hold under 2% of the sample.

Per the germline V gene, SGHRS is the CDR1 and YFSETQ is the CDR2. V was cut back by 4 bases and J by 1 base, leaving a gap of 11 bases between them. From the cysteine through the phenylalanine, the CDR3 covers 14 amino acids. The sequence is cut down to CDR3 DNA, 42 bases in frame from base 1. Sequences were derived from CD4+ T cells sorted from blood, sampled at week 24, from a patient treated with tofacitinib. The TCR was taken from a human donor with alopecia areata. The V and J segments used are TRBV5-1 and TRBJ1-1; TRBD1 is possibly the D segment (5 matching bases). The CDR3: CASSDTDRNTEAFF. The nucleotide sequence is given as TGCGCCAGCAGCGACACAGACAGGAACACTGAAGCTTTCTTT.